This T cell receptor beta chain was retrieved from a study of cytomegalovirus exposure and HLA in healthy donors. Study-level findings and limits: Relative to the approximately 700-donor mean, N-insertions were reportedly fewer in an Asian-associated ancestry cluster in a later analysis. Sequence variants that were highly shared formed a cluster that was likely a sequencing artifact. A few of the chains that were CMV-associated were confirmed in vitro to be specific for CMV antigens. TRBV6-2, TRBV6-3 and other indistinguishable V segments were excluded.

The CDR3 is 15 amino acids. Germline CDR1 and CDR2: MDHEN and SYDVKM. Germline trimming cut 8 bases from V and 6 bases from J; bases unmatched to any gene: 8. With respect to this clone: Its antigen is unidentified.

PCR primers comprised 60 Vbeta and 13 Jbeta primers. Produced via immunoSEQ multiplex PCR; TCRdb's table is partial and in-frame only. This table has around 150,000 clones, around 88% appearing once. Source material: PBMCs. The sequence was obtained from a woman aged 18-29 years in good health and CMV-seronegative. This rearrangement joins TRBV28 to TRBJ2-1; 12 bases map to TRBD2. The CDR3 DNA is TGTGCCAGCTCGCTAGCGGGGGGGCCGATCAATGAGCAGTTCTTC. Protein product: CASSLAGGPINEQFF. The entire variable domain, with the rest obtained from reference TRBV28 and TRBJ2-1, is as follows: DVKVTQSSRYLVKRTGEKVFLECVQDMDHENMFWYRQDPGLGLRLIYFSYDVKMKEKGDIPEGYSVSREKKERFSLILESASTNQTSMYLCASSLAGGPINEQFFGPGTRLTVL.